These 15 T cell receptor beta chains were sequenced from one sample in a study of blood T cell repertoires in COVID-19. TCRdb keeps only in-frame clones here, not all; method: immunoSEQ multiplex PCR. The sample contains 350,000 or so clones, just over 85% of which appear only once. Material: PBMCs or T cells enriched from blood (not recorded which). Receptor source: a woman in her 40s with acute COVID-19.

The J gene is TRBJ2-7, the V gene TRBV27; TRBD1 agrees at 7 bases. The V gene's germline CDR1 is MNHEY and CDR2 SMNVEV (reference sequence). The trim removed 3 bases at V and 10 bases at J, leaving 6 bases unmatched. The CDR3 contains 12 residues. Here the CDR3 reads CASSLVQGVQYF. The DNA of the CDR3 is TGTGCCAGCAGTTTGGTTCAGGGGGTACAGTACTTC.

The chain links TRBV9 to TRBJ1-1; D is perhaps TRBD1 (6 bases). Germline V gene lookup returns CDR1 SGDLS and CDR2 YYNGEE. This CDR3 has 14 amino acids. Trimming stripped 0 bases from V and 1 base from J, with 7 bases between. The CDR3 region is CASSVEDRNTEAFF. The CDR3 DNA sequence: TGTGCCAGCAGCGTAGAGGACAGGAACACTGAAGCTTTCTTT.

The V and J genes are TRBV27 and TRBJ1-1, with a possible D match to TRBD1 (5 bases). The V gene lost 5 bases and the J gene lost 10 bases, with 23 bases spanning the gap. The CDR3 extends over 15 amino acids. CDR1 and CDR2 from the germline V gene are MNHEY and SMNVEV (reference sequence). This chain's CDR3 is CASSDASSRAQGAFF. The CDR3 DNA is TGTGCCAGCAGTGATGCCTCGTCCCGCGCGCAGGGAGCTTTCTTT.

The chain joins TRBV12-3 or TRBV12-4 to TRBJ1-2; TRBD1 might be the D (5 bases). The CDR3 is made up of 13 amino acids. V was clipped by 3 bases and J by 8 bases, with 13 bases between them. The CDR3 region is CASSFGRSGGYTF. The DNA for the CDR3 is TGTGCCAGCAGTTTCGGCAGATCAGGGGGCTACACCTTC.

The genes are TRBV19 and TRBJ2-3; TRBD1 matches 7 bases. Germline CDR1 LNHDA, CDR2 SQIVND (reference sequence). The CDR3 runs to 15 residues. J lost 2 bases, V lost 10 bases, and 12 bases had no gene match. As DNA, the CDR3 is TGTGCCACTCGACGACAGGGACAAGTCACAGATACGCAGTATTTT. It is translated as CATRRQGQVTDTQYF.

The chain combines TRBV4-1 with TRBJ2-1, with D perhaps TRBD2 (6 bases). The CDR3 extends over 16 amino acids. Germline V gene sequence: CDR1 MGHRA, CDR2 YSYEKL. Trimming took 0 bases from V and 4 from J, leaving 13 bases between them. The CDR3 spells CASSQEGRGPYNEQFF. CDR3 DNA sequence: TGCGCCAGCAGCCAAGAAGGGCGGGGACCGTACAATGAGCAGTTCTTC.

The rearrangement uses TRBV5-1 and TRBJ2-1, with 11 bases identical to TRBD2. The V gene end was trimmed by 3 bases and the J gene end by 8 bases; junction bases not matched to a gene: 13. The CDR3 is made up of 17 amino acids. CDR1 is SGHRS, CDR2 YFSETQ, per germline. The CDR3 nucleotides are TGCGCCAGCAGCTCGCTCTTTACTAGCGGGGGTTCGGATGAGCAGTTCTTC. It yields the protein CASSSLFTSGGSDEQFF.

Comment on this clone: This sample includes further DNA sequences coding for the same CDR3. The J gene is TRBJ2-3, the V gene TRBV11-3; 10 bases match TRBD2. CDR3 length: 16 residues. V was pared by 1 base and J by 2 bases, with 3 bases of the junction left unmatched. From germline, CDR1 is SGHNT and CDR2 YENEEA. The CDR3 sequence: CASSLGLAGVTDTQYF. In DNA form, the CDR3 reads TGTGCCAGCAGCTTAGGGCTAGCGGGAGTCACAGATACGCAGTATTTT. Supplemented by reference TRBV11-3 and TRBJ2-3, the full variable domain reads EAGVVQSPRYKIIEKKQPVAFWCNPISGHNTLYWYLQNLGQGPELLIRYENEEAVDDSQLPKDRFSAERLKGVDSTLKIQPAELGDSAVYLCASSLGLAGVTDTQYFGPGTRLTVL.

The chain uses TRBV7-3 and TRBJ2-1; D not certain. The CDR3 has 13 amino acids. The germline V gene has CDR1 SGHTA and CDR2 FQGTGA. V lost 4 bases, J lost 9 bases, and 13 bases lay in between. CDR3 sequence reads: CASSSTLESEQFF. As DNA, the CDR3 is TGTGCCAGCAGCTCTACTCTGGAGAGTGAGCAGTTCTTC.

The V and J genes are TRBV7-3 and TRBJ2-5; a possible D gene is TRBD2 (6 bases). The CDR3 loop spans 13 amino acids. Germline CDR1 reads SGHTA; CDR2 reads FQGTGA. Trimming stripped 5 bases from V and 2 bases from J, with 9 bases between. CDR3 nucleotides: TGTGCCAGCAGCGCGGGACTGCAAGAGACCCAGTACTTC. This translates into CASSAGLQETQYF.

The V and J genes are TRBV12-5 and TRBJ1-3; 7 bases match TRBD1. This CDR3 contains 14 residues. CDR1 is LGHNT, CDR2 FRNRAP, per germline. V was pared by 1 base and J by 5 bases, with 2 bases of the junction left unmatched. The CDR3 here is CASGLETGRNTIYF. CDR3 DNA: TGTGCTAGTGGTTTGGAGACAGGGCGAAACACCATATATTTT.

The CDR3 bases are TGTGCCAGCGAAACAGGGCTTAATCGCGCCGGGGAGCTGTTTTTT. It codes for CASETGLNRAGELFF. The chain couples TRBV19 to TRBJ2-2; D possibly corresponds to TRBD1 (6 bases). Germline CDR1 reads LNHDA; CDR2 reads SQIVND (reference sequence). V dropped 9 bases and J dropped 6 bases, with 20 bases sitting between them. CDR3 length: 15 amino acids.

About this clone itself: Additional DNA sequences in this sample encode the identical CDR3. The J gene is TRBJ2-3, the V gene TRBV5-1; D possibly corresponds to TRBD1 (6 bases). CDR1 and CDR2 (germline): SGHRS, YFSETQ. The CDR3 runs 14 residues. V dropped 0 bases and J dropped 5 bases, with 10 bases sitting between them. CDR3 DNA sequence: TGCGCCAGCAGCTTGGCAGGGGTGGGAGATACGCAGTATTTT. Its protein product is CASSLAGVGDTQYF.

The genes are TRBV5-4 and TRBJ2-3, with 9 bases matching TRBD1. The CDR3 length is 15 residues. The germline V gene encodes CDR1 SGHNT and CDR2 YYREEE (reference sequence). After removal of 2 bases from V and 4 bases from J, the junction contained 5 bases not matched to a gene. CDR3 region: CASSFGGTGPDTQYF. CDR3 DNA sequence: TGTGCCAGCAGCTTCGGGGGGACAGGGCCAGATACGCAGTATTTT.

This sequence joins TRBV23-1 and TRBJ1-5; 7 positions match TRBD1. Being an ORF, TRBV23-1 has a function that is uncertain. Trimming removed 3 bases from V and 2 bases from J; junction bases left unmatched: 7. CDR3 size: 16 residues. In nucleotides, the CDR3 is TGCGCCAGCAGTCAGGCCCACAGGGGTGGCAATCAGCCCCAGCATTTT. Translation: CASSQAHRGGNQPQHF.